This record covers a single T cell receptor beta chain. The sample originates from a study of blood T cell repertoires in COVID-19. CDR1 and CDR2 (germline): SEHNR, FQNEAQ (reference sequence). Between the trimmed V and J ends, which lost 5 bases and 0 bases, there was a span of 16 bases. The CDR3 is made up of 17 amino acids. Participants were aged about 18 to 95 years, lived in 24 US areas, and enrolled virtually. Libraries were prepared by immunoSEQ multiplex PCR; TCRdb keeps only in-frame clonotypes and omits some of them. In the table there are approximately 330,000 clones, roughly 86% of which are singletons.

The TCR originated in a woman aged 30 to 39 who had recovered from COVID-19. V usage is TRBV7-9 and J usage is TRBJ1-4; D perhaps matches TRBD1 (6 bases). Sequences were obtained from PBMCs or T cells enriched from blood (not recorded which). CDR3: CASSGNRESPTNEKLFF. The CDR3 DNA follows: TGTGCCAGCAGCGGAAACAGGGAGTCGCCAACTAATGAAAAACTGTTTTTT.